The 21 T cell receptor beta chains reported below all come from one sample, sequenced in a study of T cell repertoires in cytomegalovirus infection. One entry per CDR3 protein, called by TCRdb with MiXCR from the reads. The sample carries around 740,000 distinct CDR3 sequences, about 40% recorded once. The specimen sequenced was PBMCs. All receptors come from a human donor in good health (CMV status not recorded). Some clones in this sample may be carry-over from other donors' samples.

The chain is built from TRBV7-2 and TRBJ2-7; D is uncertain. Trimming removed 1 base from V and 3 bases from J, with 10 bases in between. CDR1 is SGHTA and CDR2 is FQGNSA in the germline V gene. This CDR3 is built from 14 residues. Here the CDR3 DNA reads TGTGCCAGCAGCTTAGGCGTAGGGATCTACGAGCAGTACTTC. Translated: CASSLGVGIYEQYF.

This clonotype was seen only once. The V gene is TRBV28, the J gene TRBJ2-1; 7 bases agree with TRBD2. The CDR3 has 15 residues. Germline V gene data show CDR1 as MDHEN and CDR2 as SYDVKM. The J segment lost 6 bases and the V segment lost 6 bases, leaving 11 bases of the junction unmatched. The CDR3 coding sequence is TGTGCCAGCAGCCGTGGGGAGGGGCTAGGCAATGAGCAGTTCTTC. Amino acid sequence: CASSRGEGLGNEQFF.

Worth noting for this clonotype: The junction shows a germline mismatch at one end, possibly a read error. This rearrangement joins TRBV14 to TRBJ2-3, with D tentatively TRBD2 (5 bases). CDR1 and CDR2 (germline): SGHDN, FVKESK. The CDR3 runs to 17 residues. The CDR3 loop reads CASSKNRPGPSTDTHYF. CDR3 nucleotides: TGTGCCAGCAGCAAGAATAGACCGGGCCCTAGCACAGATACGCATTATTTT.

The rearrangement links TRBV3-1 to TRBJ2-5, with D possibly being TRBD1 (6 bases). Trimming removed 0 bases from V and 3 bases from J, with 14 bases in between. The germline V gene encodes CDR1 LGHDT and CDR2 YNNKEL (reference sequence). This CDR3 is 16 amino acids long. CDR3 sequence reads: CASSQDFGGAKETQYF. The CDR3 coding sequence is TGTGCCAGCAGCCAAGATTTTGGGGGCGCCAAAGAGACCCAGTACTTC.

Details on this clonotype: A read error is possible here, since a much larger clone lies one base away. This chain joins TRBV7-6 and TRBJ2-1; 7 bases fit TRBD2. CDR3 length equals 14 residues. CDR1 SGHVS and CDR2 FNYEAQ come from the germline V gene. CDR3 residues: CASSPWTRDKEQFF. The CDR3 region has the DNA TGTGCCAGCAGCCCCTGGACTAGAGACAAGGAGCAGTTCTTC.

The CDR3 sequence is CASSSPITQSSYNEQFF. As DNA, the CDR3 is TGTGCCAGCAGTTCCCCTATAACCCAGAGCTCCTACAATGAGCAGTTCTTC. This chain joins TRBV28 and TRBJ2-1; unclear D gene. Germline lookup yields CDR1 MDHEN and CDR2 SYDVKM. Trimming removed 4 bases at V and 0 bases at J, with 16 bases between. The CDR3 length is 17 residues.

This clonotype was detected ten times or more. This chain links TRBV28 with TRBJ2-1; D gene unclear. The CDR3 runs to 14 residues. Trimming took off 2 bases at V and 1 base at J, with 6 bases between the two ends. From germline, CDR1 is MDHEN and CDR2 SYDVKM. This CDR3 reads CASSLRSSYNEQFF. In DNA, the CDR3 is TGTGCCAGCAGTTTAAGAAGTTCCTACAATGAGCAGTTCTTC.

This chain connects TRBV6-5 to TRBJ2-1, with a possible D match to TRBD1 (5 bases). The CDR3 contains 16 residues. Per germline, CDR1 MNHEY and CDR2 SVGAGI. V lost 5 bases and J lost 7, with 21 bases in between. The CDR3 nucleotides are TGTGCCAGCAGTATGGAAGGGGTACCTTCCCCGAATGAGCAGTTCTTC. It translates to CASSMEGVPSPNEQFF.

This clonotype was recorded many times. This chain links TRBV7-8 with TRBJ2-5; 11 bases align to TRBD2. With 5 bases clipped from V and 1 base from J, the junction kept 3 bases outside the gene matches. Germline CDR1 and CDR2: SGHVS and FQNEAQ. The CDR3 spans 15 residues. As DNA, the CDR3 is TGTGCCAGCAGCCCGGGACTAGCGGTCCAAGAGACCCAGTACTTC. It is translated as CASSPGLAVQETQYF. The whole variable domain, remainder taken from reference TRBV7-8 and TRBJ2-5, is GAGVSQSPRYKVAKRGQDVALRCDPISGHVSLFWYQQALGQGPEFLTYFQNEAQLDKSGLPSDRFFAERPEGSVSTLKIQRTQQEDSAVYLCASSPGLAVQETQYFGPGTRLLVL.

This clonotype was recorded a few times. The chain couples TRBV24-1 to TRBJ2-6, with TRBD1 matching 8 bases. The CDR3 contains 15 residues. Trimming took 7 bases from V and 2 from J; bases not matched to a gene: 3. Germline V gene data show CDR1 as KGHDR and CDR2 as SFDVKD. The CDR3 sequence is CATSLTGAGANVLTF. The CDR3 nucleotides are TGTGCCACCAGCCTGACAGGGGCTGGGGCCAACGTCCTGACTTTC.

CDR3 sequence: CASSQGVRIGQPQHF. As DNA, the CDR3 is TGTGCCAGTTCACAGGGAGTTCGGATTGGTCAGCCCCAGCATTTT. The chain couples TRBV27 to TRBJ1-5; weak D call: TRBD1 (6 bases). The CDR3 extends over 15 amino acids. Germline loops: CDR1 MNHEY, CDR2 SMNVEV (reference sequence). V was shortened by 9 bases and J by 6 bases, with 21 bases between the two germline ends.

Note on this clonotype: With a much larger clone just one base away, this may be a read error. CDR3 sequence: CASSLTGGSRIYF. The CDR3 DNA follows: TGTGCCAGCAGCTTGACAGGAGGGTCTCGCATATATTTT. The V gene is TRBV7-2, the J gene TRBJ1-3; the D gene is possibly TRBD1 (6 bases). Germline CDR1 SGHTA, CDR2 FQGNSA. V lost 3 bases, J lost 12 bases, and 15 bases lay in between. The CDR3 runs to 13 residues.

The V gene is TRBV7-9, the J gene TRBJ2-5; D may be TRBD2 (6 bases). The V end was cut by 2 bases, the J end by 1 base, with 11 bases between. Per the germline V gene, CDR1 is SEHNR and CDR2 is FQNEAQ (reference sequence). The CDR3 runs to 15 residues. The CDR3 loop is CASSLLAGTQETQYF. CDR3 sequence (DNA): TGTGCCAGCAGCTTATTGGCGGGGACCCAAGAGACCCAGTACTTC.

As to this clonotype: Germline is not matched at one junction end, which may reflect a read error. V usage is TRBV27 and J usage is TRBJ1-6; possible D gene TRBD1, 6 bases. CDR3 length equals 14 residues. Germline V CDR1 and CDR2: MNHEY, SMNVEV (reference sequence). The CDR3 bases are TGTGCCAGCAAAGAGGACAGATATAATTCACCCCTAAACTTT. Protein product: CASKEDRYNSPLNF.

This clonotype was found a few times. The chain uses TRBV6-5 and TRBJ2-1; D may be TRBD1 or TRBD2 (6 bases each). Germline CDR1 is MNHEY and CDR2 is SVGAGI. This CDR3 has 18 residues. Trimming shortened V by 0 bases and J by 2 bases, and 17 bases separated the two germline ends. The CDR3 bases are TGTGCCAGCAGTTACTCGTCGGGGGCAGGGGTTGCCTACAATGAGCAGTTCTTC. This encodes CASSYSSGAGVAYNEQFF.

CDR3 sequence reads: CASSSYWVTSGGGETQYF. CDR3 DNA sequence: TGTGCCAGCAGCTCCTATTGGGTGACTAGCGGTGGGGGGGAGACCCAGTACTTC. The rearrangement joins TRBV7-2 to TRBJ2-5; 9 bases are shared with TRBD2. J lost 5 bases, V lost 4 bases, and 17 bases had no gene match. Germline V gene sequence: CDR1 SGHTA, CDR2 FQGNSA. CDR3 size: 18 residues.

Here the CDR3 DNA reads TGTGCCAGCAGTTTTGGTGGCAGGGGTAGCAATCAGCCCCAGCATTTT. Protein product: CASSFGGRGSNQPQHF. V is TRBV12-3 or TRBV12-4 and J is TRBJ1-5; TRBD1 might be the D (6 bases). V dropped 3 bases and J dropped 0 bases, with 12 bases sitting between them. The CDR3 covers 16 residues.

The rearrangement uses TRBV7-9 and TRBJ2-5; 8 bases fit TRBD1. V was pared by 11 bases and J by 1 base, with 9 bases of the junction left unmatched. The V gene's germline CDR1 is SEHNR and CDR2 FQNEAQ (reference sequence). The CDR3 sequence is 14 residues long. The CDR3 region is CASTTQGAQETQYF. The CDR3 bases are TGTGCCTCCACGACGCAGGGGGCCCAAGAGACCCAGTACTTC.

CDR3 region: CASSLRTEFYNEQFF. The CDR3 nucleotides are TGTGCCAGCAGCTTGAGGACAGAGTTCTACAATGAGCAGTTCTTC. V is TRBV5-4 and J is TRBJ2-1; tentative D call: TRBD1 (6 bases). The CDR3 covers 15 residues. V was pared by 1 base and J by 3 bases, with 11 bases between. Germline V lookup: CDR1 SGHNT, CDR2 YYREEE (reference sequence).

This chain uses TRBV27 with TRBJ1-1, with D maybe TRBD1 (5 bases). V gave up 6 bases and J gave up 5 bases, with 16 bases separating them. CDR3 length equals 14 residues. Germline CDR1 is MNHEY and CDR2 is SMNVEV (reference sequence). For the CDR3, the DNA is TGTGCCAGCAGGACGGGGGACTCGGGGACTGAAGCTTTCTTT. This translates into CASRTGDSGTEAFF.

The sample holds a few counts of this clonotype. The chain couples TRBV7-9 to TRBJ2-7, with 9 bases identical to TRBD2. CDR1 is SEHNR and CDR2 is FQNEAQ in the germline V gene (reference sequence). The V and J ends lost 6 bases and 7 bases, in that order; junction bases with no gene match: 16. This CDR3 is 16 amino acids long. This chain's CDR3 is CASSSGTSKEYWEQYF. The DNA of the CDR3 is TGTGCCAGCAGTTCCGGGACTAGCAAGGAGTATTGGGAGCAGTACTTC.